A selection of T cell receptor beta chains follows, all from one sample in a study of T cells in Graves' hyperthyroidism and ophthalmopathy. TCRdb re-called the multiplex PCR reads with MiXCR, one entry per CDR3 protein. The sample lists more than 600,000 distinct CDR3 sequences, around 17% occurring once. Sequenced input: blood. Every receptor here comes from a man younger than 35 with Graves' hyperthyroidism. Both conserved end residues are part of each CDR3. Each record gives: D gene, V gene, J gene, clone size, CDR3 DNA, CDR3 protein. The D gene is left open where the match is weak. Not every row has a clone size; where given, it reads once, few, many or a size class.

.	TRBV12-3/TRBV12-4	TRBJ2-5	.	TGTGCCAGCAGTTTACGACTCAGGGACCAAGAGACCCAGTACTTC	CASSLRLRDQETQYF
.	TRBV11-3	TRBJ2-1	many	TGTGCCAGCAGGGCTAGAAGCAATGAGCAGTTCTTC	CASRARSNEQFF
.	TRBV4-1	TRBJ2-7	.	TGCGCCAGCAGCCAAGTTAAGGGGGCGCCGGGGGAGCGGTACTTC	CASSQVKGAPGERYF
TRBD1	TRBV2	TRBJ1-1	many	TGTGCCAGCAGTCAACAGGGGATCGCTGAAGCTTTCTTT	CASSQQGIAEAFF
.	TRBV10-3	TRBJ1-1	.	TGTGCCATCAGTGAAAGAGGCAGTTTGAACACTGAAGCTTTCTTT	CAISERGSLNTEAFF
.	TRBV11-2	TRBJ2-1	.	TGTGCCAGCATCCCTGGACGTTCCTACAATGAGCAGTTCTTC	CASIPGRSYNEQFF
.	TRBV20-1	TRBJ2-7	many	TGCAGTGCTAGAGCGGGCTACGAGCAGTACTTC	CSARAGYEQYF
.	TRBV7-6	TRBJ2-7	many	TGTGCCAGCAGCTCGGGACAAAGCTCCTACGAGCAGTACTTC	CASSSGQSSYEQYF
.	TRBV6-6	TRBJ2-1	few	TGTGCCAGCAGTTACTCGAATGTACAGGCCTACAATGAGCAGTTCTTC	CASSYSNVQAYNEQFF
TRBD1	TRBV10-2	TRBJ1-1	.	TGCGCCAGCAGTGAGTCGAGACAGGGGAACACTGAAGCTTTCTTT	CASSESRQGNTEAFF
TRBD1	TRBV12-5	TRBJ2-7	.	TGTGCTAGTGGTCCAGGACAGGTCTCCTACGAGCAGTACTTC	CASGPGQVSYEQYF
.	TRBV13	TRBJ2-2	few	TGTGCCAGCAGCTTAGAAGGGGCGCGCTCCGGGGAGCTGTTTTTT	CASSLEGARSGELFF
TRBD2	TRBV12-5	TRBJ2-1	few	TGTGCTAGTGGTTTGGGCCGGACTAGCGGGAGGTTCGGGGGCAATGAGCAGTTCTTC	CASGLGRTSGRFGGNEQFF
TRBD2	TRBV28	TRBJ2-5	.	TGTGCCAGCAGCCTTCGACTAGCGGGAGGGCACGAGACCCAGTACTTC	CASSLRLAGGHETQYF
TRBD2	TRBV4-3	TRBJ2-1	.	TGCGCCAGCAGCCAAGATAGGACTAGCGGGGCCTACAATGAGCAGTTCTTC	CASSQDRTSGAYNEQFF
.	TRBV6-5	TRBJ2-7	few	TGTGCCAGCAGTTACTCGAGACATAACCGCGAGCAGTACTTC	CASSYSRHNREQYF
TRBD2	TRBV6-1	TRBJ2-2	.	TGTGCCAGCAGACAATCGGGGGAGGGCACCGGGGAGCTGTTTTTT	CASRQSGEGTGELFF
.	TRBV7-9	TRBJ2-7	many	TGTGCCAGCAGCTCGGACAGTAGCTACGAGCAGTACTTC	CASSSDSSYEQYF
TRBD2	TRBV6-5	TRBJ2-7	many	TGTGCCAGCAGTTACCACGGGGGGAAGCACGAGCAGTACTTC	CASSYHGGKHEQYF
.	TRBV28	TRBJ1-3	few	TGTGCCAGCAGTTCCTCGGACAGTACCATATATTTT	CASSSSDSTIYF
TRBD1	TRBV3-1	TRBJ2-2	.	TGTGCCAGCAGCCATCGAACCGGGACAGTCGCCGGGGAGCTGTTTTTT	CASSHRTGTVAGELFF
TRBD1	TRBV19	TRBJ2-7	.	TGTGCCAGTAGTATAGCTGGGACAGGGTCGGCCGAGCAGTACTTC	CASSIAGTGSAEQYF
.	TRBV27	TRBJ2-6	.	TGTGCCAGCAGGGAATCCCCCTCCGGGGCCAACGTCCTGACTTTC	CASRESPSGANVLTF
TRBD2	TRBV4-2	TRBJ2-2	.	TGTGCCAGCAGCCCCGGACTAGACGCGAACACCGGGGAGCTGTTTTTT	CASSPGLDANTGELFF
.	TRBV28	TRBJ1-2	few	TGTGCCAGCAGTTTCGGCGGGAGACAGATCTATGGCTACACCTTC	CASSFGGRQIYGYTF
.	TRBV19	TRBJ2-1	.	TGTGCCAGTAGTATAGAGGCAGGGATATACAATGAGCAGTTCTTC	CASSIEAGIYNEQFF
.	TRBV11-2	TRBJ2-5	.	TGTGCCAGCAGCTTAGATCTAGCGACCCAAGAGACCCAGTACTTC	CASSLDLATQETQYF
.	TRBV6-1	TRBJ2-2	.	TGTGCCAGCAGTGACTATTTTTTCGGGACATGGGTTACCGGGGAGCTGTTTTTT	CASSDYFFGTWVTGELFF
TRBD1	TRBV4-3	TRBJ1-1	few	TGCGCCAGCAGCCAAGATCGGGAGACAGGGCCCTTGAACACTGAAGCTTTCTTT	CASSQDRETGPLNTEAFF
.	TRBV7-2	TRBJ2-5	few	TGTGCCAGCAGCTTAGGCTACGGTTTGTTGGAGACCCAGTACTTC	CASSLGYGLLETQYF
.	TRBV7-9	TRBJ2-2	many	TGTGCCAGCAACGCTGCCGGGGAGCTGTTTTTT	CASNAAGELFF
.	TRBV28	TRBJ1-2	.	TGTGCCAGCAGTTTTCGACAGGTTCCTGGCTACACCTTC	CASSFRQVPGYTF
.	TRBV28	TRBJ1-5	many	TGTGCCAGCCAGGTGGGAGAGGGGAACAATCAGCCCCAGCATTTT	CASQVGEGNNQPQHF
.	TRBV6-1	TRBJ1-3	few	TGTGCCAGCACCCCGGGGGGTCCCTTCGGCCAGGATGGAAACACCATATATTTT	CASTPGGPFGQDGNTIYF
TRBD2	TRBV10-3	TRBJ2-5	.	TGTGCCATCAGTGGGGGACTAGCCCCAGAGACCCAGTACTTC	CAISGGLAPETQYF
TRBD2	TRBV3-1	TRBJ2-1	many	TGTGCCAGCAGCCATAAGACTAGCTCCCGGTTCTTC	CASSHKTSSRFF
.	TRBV30	TRBJ2-3	many	TGTGCCTGGAGTGGGGGACTTGATACGCAGTATTTT	CAWSGGLDTQYF
TRBD1	TRBV20-1	TRBJ1-2	many	TGCAGTGCCCGCAGGACAGGGCGGAGTGGCTACACCTTC	CSARRTGRSGYTF
TRBD1	TRBV2	TRBJ2-1	many	TGTGCCAGCAGTATACAGGGGGCACTTGGTGAGCAGTTCTTC	CASSIQGALGEQFF
TRBD2	TRBV28	TRBJ2-1	many	TGTGCCAGCAGTCCCGGCGCCTTACTAGCGAGGAATGAGCAGTTCTTC	CASSPGALLARNEQFF
.	TRBV9	TRBJ2-1	few	TGTGCCAGCAGCCCACTTAGCGGACGCTCCTACAATGAGCAGTTCTTC	CASSPLSGRSYNEQFF
.	TRBV20-1	TRBJ2-5	.	TGCAGTGCTAGCCTCCGGGGTGAGGGAGAGACCCAGTACTTC	CSASLRGEGETQYF
.	TRBV28	TRBJ1-1	few	TGTGCCAGCAGTTTAGTAGGTAACATGAACACTGAAGCTTTCTTT	CASSLVGNMNTEAFF
TRBD1	TRBV2	TRBJ1-1	many	TGTGCCAGCATCAGAGGGACAGCGAACACTGAAGCTTTCTTT	CASIRGTANTEAFF
.	TRBV20-1	TRBJ2-5	few	TGCAGTGCTAAGCGATCATCCCAAGAGACCCAGTACTTC	CSAKRSSQETQYF
TRBD1	TRBV6-9	TRBJ2-7	.	TGTGCCAGCAGTTATTCCCTTTCGGGACAGGGCTACGAGCAGTACTTC	CASSYSLSGQGYEQYF
.	TRBV3-1	TRBJ2-5	many	TGTGCCAGCAGCCAACCCCGGCGACGGCCCTTGGAGACCCAGTACTTC	CASSQPRRRPLETQYF
.	TRBV19	TRBJ2-7	few	TGTGCCAGTAGTATAAGGGAACACTACGAGCAGTACTTC	CASSIREHYEQYF
.	TRBV5-4	TRBJ1-6	.	TGTGCCAGCAGCCTCGGACCGGGGTATAATTCACCCCTCCACTTT	CASSLGPGYNSPLHF
.	TRBV19	TRBJ1-1	.	TGTGCCAGTAGTATAGTGCGAGGGAACACTGAAGCTTTCTTT	CASSIVRGNTEAFF
.	TRBV9	TRBJ2-5	.	TGTGCCAGCAGCGTAGGTGATAGCATGGCCCAGTACTTC	CASSVGDSMAQYF
.	TRBV7-9	TRBJ2-2	.	TGTGCCAGCAGCAACCCTCCCCCAGGGCGCACCGGGGAGCTGTTTTTT	CASSNPPPGRTGELFF
.	TRBV10-3	TRBJ1-4	many	TGTGCCATCAGTGAGTCGGCGAGAGGGGAAAAACTGTTTTTT	CAISESARGEKLFF
.	TRBV4-3	TRBJ2-7	.	TGCGCCAGCAGCCAAGATATGAGGGAAAACCCCTACGAGCAGTACTTC	CASSQDMRENPYEQYF
.	TRBV7-2	TRBJ1-5	many	TGTGCCAGCAGCTTAGTCACTAATCAGCCCCAGCATTTT	CASSLVTNQPQHF
TRBD2	TRBV6-5	TRBJ2-7	few	TGTGCCAGCAGTTACACCCCGCTTAGCGGGAACTCCTACGAGCAGTACTTC	CASSYTPLSGNSYEQYF
.	TRBV4-3	TRBJ2-7	.	TGCGCCAGCAGCCTCAGAACCAGTGACGAGCAGTACTTC	CASSLRTSDEQYF